Shown below are 30 T cell receptor beta chains from a single sample sequenced in a study of CD8 T cells in Susac syndrome. It was with random hexamers that roughly 0.5 to 1 ug RNA was reverse transcribed. TCRdb passed the immunoSEQ multiplex PCR reads through MiXCR, listing each CDR3 protein once. This table has some 300,000 distinct CDR3 sequences, 89% appearing once. The sequencing input was CD8+ T cells from PBMCs. These TCRs come from a human donor with multiple sclerosis.

The rearrangement joins TRBV4-2 to TRBJ1-2; no definite D call. The V gene's germline CDR1 is LGHNA and CDR2 YNFKEQ. The ends were cut back, 1 base at V and 5 bases at J, with 14 bases in the middle. The CDR3 is 15 amino acids. The CDR3 region is CASSQGRFSPYGYTF. CDR3 nucleotide sequence: TGTGCCAGCAGCCAAGGTCGATTCTCCCCTTATGGCTACACCTTC.

The chain couples TRBV4-3 to TRBJ2-1; 13 bases agree with TRBD2. V was pared by 1 base and J by 6 bases, with 9 bases of the junction left unmatched. The CDR3 totals 18 residues. CDR1 and CDR2 from the germline V gene are LGHNA and YSLEER. The CDR3: CASSQGDIGLAGANEQFF. Here the CDR3 DNA reads TGCGCCAGCAGCCAAGGCGACATCGGACTAGCGGGAGCCAATGAGCAGTTCTTC.

This clonotype was picked up a small number of times. This chain joins TRBV10-3 and TRBJ2-7; D is uncertain. The CDR3 is made up of 13 amino acids. CDR1 ENHRY and CDR2 SYGVKD come from the germline V gene. Deletions cut 0 bases from V and 2 bases from J, with 5 bases between. The CDR3 coding sequence is TGTGCCATCAGTGAGTCGGGCGCCTACGAGCAGTACTTC. Amino acid sequence: CAISESGAYEQYF.

V gene TRBV11-2 combines with J gene TRBJ2-3; a possible D gene is TRBD1 (6 bases). The CDR3 has 15 amino acids. Trimming stripped 8 bases from V and 1 base from J, with 16 bases between. Per the germline V gene, CDR1 is SGHAT and CDR2 is FQNNGV. Here the CDR3 DNA reads TGTGCCAGCGGGGTTCTGACAGGTCGCACAGATACGCAGTATTTT. Translation: CASGVLTGRTDTQYF. Together with reference TRBV11-2 and TRBJ2-3, the CDR3 gives the full variable domain: EAGVAQSPRYKIIEKRQSVAFWCNPISGHATLYWYQQILGQGPKLLIQFQNNGVVDDSQLPKDRFSAERLKGVDSTLKIQPAKLEDSAVYLCASGVLTGRTDTQYFGPGTRLTVL.

The chain combines TRBV29-1 with TRBJ1-1; D ambiguous. Germline V gives CDR1 SQVTM, CDR2 ANQGSEA. Trimming took off 2 bases at V and 7 bases at J, with 14 bases between the two ends. The CDR3 length is 13 residues. The DNA for the CDR3 is TGCAGCGTTGAAACGGAAGGTTGGGGTGAAGCTTTCTTT. It encodes CSVETEGWGEAFF. Full variable domain (rest looked up from reference TRBV29-1 and TRBJ1-1): SAVISQKPSRDICQRGTSLTIQCQVDSQVTMMFWYRQQPGQSLTLIATANQGSEATYESGFVIDKFPISRPNLTFSTLTVSNMSPEDSSIYLCSVETEGWGEAFFGQGTRLTVV.

The rearrangement uses TRBV15 and TRBJ1-1, with D possibly matching TRBD1 (5 bases). The CDR3 contains 14 residues. Germline CDR1 reads LNHNV; CDR2 reads YYDKDF (reference sequence). V dropped 0 bases and J dropped 6 bases, with 11 bases sitting between them. Here the CDR3 DNA reads TGTGCCACCAGCAGAGATCTAGGGGACCCTGAAGCTTTCTTT. Translated: CATSRDLGDPEAFF.

The sample holds a few counts of this clonotype. The chain has TRBV19 and TRBJ1-1, with 12 nucleotides matching TRBD1. Germline V CDR1 and CDR2: LNHDA, SQIVND (reference sequence). This CDR3 is 15 amino acids long. Trimming cost V 5 bases and J 4 bases; bases outside gene matches: 5. This CDR3 is CASSLGQGAGTEAFF. Here the CDR3 DNA reads TGTGCCAGTAGTTTGGGACAGGGGGCAGGCACTGAAGCTTTCTTT. Filled out from reference TRBV19 and TRBJ1-1, the complete variable domain reads DGGITQSPKYLFRKEGQNVTLSCEQNLNHDAMYWYRQDPGQGLRLIYYSQIVNDFQKGDIAEGYSVSREKKESFPLTVTSAQKNPTAFYLCASSLGQGAGTEAFFGQGTRLTVV.

The chain carries TRBV20-1 and TRBJ2-7; 10 bases line up with TRBD1. The germline gives CDR1 DFQATT, CDR2 SNEGSKA (reference sequence). The V and J ends lost 0 bases and 3 bases, in that order; junction bases with no gene match: 5. The CDR3 extends over 15 amino acids. In nucleotides, the CDR3 is TGCAGTGCTAGAGACCGGGACAGGGGATACTACGAGCAGTACTTC. This encodes CSARDRDRGYYEQYF.

This clonotype was detected a few times. The rearrangement links TRBV7-9 to TRBJ1-2; a weak D match, TRBD1 (5 bases). The germline V gene encodes CDR1 SEHNR and CDR2 FQNEAQ (reference sequence). V was pared by 3 bases and J by 0 bases, with 11 bases between. The CDR3 extends over 15 amino acids. The CDR3 coding sequence is TGTGCCAGCAGCTTTGGAGGGGTAGCTAACTATGGCTACACCTTC. Protein: CASSFGGVANYGYTF.

A single count supports this clonotype. The chain has TRBV29-1 and TRBJ2-2, with 9 nucleotides matching TRBD1. Trimming took 7 bases from V and 7 from J; bases not matched to a gene: 13. This CDR3 spans 15 amino acids. Germline V gene data show CDR1 as SQVTM and CDR2 as ANQGSEA. The chain's CDR3 is CSARAGTGRGGELFF. CDR3 DNA sequence: TGCAGCGCCAGGGCCGGGACAGGGCGGGGCGGGGAGCTGTTTTTT.

The rearrangement joins TRBV6-6 to TRBJ2-1; D gene uncertain. CDR3 length: 8 residues. V lost 11 bases and J lost 9, with 5 bases in between. Per the germline V gene, CDR1 is MNHNY and CDR2 is SVGAGI (reference sequence). CDR3: CAAGEQFF. CDR3 nucleotide sequence: TGTGCCGCTGGTGAGCAGTTCTTC.

The chain links TRBV5-6 to TRBJ2-7; D possibly matches TRBD1 or TRBD2 (5 bases each). The CDR3 contains 16 residues. Germline CDR1 SGHDT, CDR2 YYEEEE. V was clipped by 4 bases and J by 5 bases, with 22 bases between them. Here the CDR3 DNA reads TGTGCCAGCAGCCCCATAAGAGGGGAAGAATATAACGAGCAGTACTTC. Its protein is CASSPIRGEEYNEQYF.

The V and J genes are TRBV27 and TRBJ2-1; D not resolved. This CDR3 has 12 residues. Germline-derived CDR1 and CDR2 are MNHEY and SMNVEV (reference sequence). V was shortened by 6 bases and J by 7 bases, with 10 bases between the two germline ends. In DNA, the CDR3 is TGTGCCAGCAGCCAGATAGGGAATGAGCAGTTCTTC. It yields the protein CASSQIGNEQFF.

The CDR3 spells CASVLKGAGRGYTF. As DNA, the CDR3 is TGTGCCAGCGTCTTAAAGGGGGCAGGCCGGGGCTACACCTTC. This chain links TRBV28 with TRBJ1-2, with TRBD1 identical over 7 bases. Per the germline V gene, CDR1 is MDHEN and CDR2 is SYDVKM. This CDR3 is 14 amino acids long. V was clipped by 8 bases and J by 8 bases; unmatched bases: 14.

The V and J genes are TRBV20-1 and TRBJ2-1; 8 positions agree with TRBD2. This CDR3 has 17 residues. The germline V gene has CDR1 DFQATT and CDR2 SNEGSKA (reference sequence). After removal of 1 base from V and 4 bases from J, the junction contained 12 bases not matched to a gene. The CDR3 protein is CSARATEVSGSYNEQFF. In DNA form, the CDR3 reads TGCAGTGCTAGAGCAACAGAAGTCAGCGGGAGTTACAATGAGCAGTTCTTC.

In DNA form, the CDR3 reads TGTGCCTGGAGTGTTTCAGGGTATGGTGAGCAGTTCTTC. Amino acid sequence: CAWSVSGYGEQFF. V usage is TRBV30 and J usage is TRBJ2-1, with D possibly TRBD1 on 5 matching bases. CDR1 GTSNPN and CDR2 SVGIG come from the germline V gene (reference sequence). The V end was cut by 0 bases, the J end by 9 bases, with 12 bases between. The CDR3 is 13 amino acids.

The genes are TRBV27 and TRBJ2-3; weak D call: TRBD2 (5 bases). The CDR3 runs to 12 residues. Germline V gene lookup returns CDR1 MNHEY and CDR2 SMNVEV (reference sequence). Deletions cut 5 bases from V and 8 bases from J, with 11 bases between. CDR3 DNA sequence: TGTGCCAGCAGTCTCGGTGAGGGTACGCAGTATTTT. It yields the protein CASSLGEGTQYF.

The chain couples TRBV19 to TRBJ2-2; no firm D call. V was pared by 4 bases and J by 6 bases, with 9 bases between. This CDR3 contains 13 residues. Germline lookup yields CDR1 LNHDA and CDR2 SQIVND (reference sequence). The CDR3 is CASSSLDPGELFF. In nucleotides, the CDR3 is TGTGCCAGTAGTAGCCTGGATCCCGGGGAGCTGTTTTTT.

The table lists this clonotype with a count of one. The V call is TRBV27, the J call TRBJ2-7; TRBD1 matches 9 bases. Germline assignment: CDR1 MNHEY and CDR2 SMNVEV (reference sequence). V shed 5 bases, J shed 3 bases, and the junction held 8 bases outside the gene matches. This CDR3 has 15 amino acids. The CDR3: CASSPTGTGYYEQYF. In DNA form, the CDR3 reads TGTGCCAGCAGTCCAACGGGGACAGGGTACTACGAGCAGTACTTC.

The J gene is TRBJ1-6, the V gene TRBV6-4; the D gene is possibly TRBD1 (5 bases). The germline gives CDR1 MRHNA, CDR2 SNTAGT. V lost 6 bases and J lost 6, with 12 bases in between. This CDR3 is 14 amino acids long. The chain's CDR3 is CASSGGLANSPLHF. CDR3 bases: TGTGCCAGCAGCGGGGGACTTGCTAATTCACCCCTCCACTTT.

The gene calls are TRBV27 and TRBJ2-4; weak D call: TRBD2 (6 bases). Germline V CDR1 and CDR2: MNHEY, SMNVEV (reference sequence). The CDR3 covers 14 residues. V was trimmed by 2 bases and J by 2 bases, leaving 7 bases between them. The CDR3 loop is CASSLRGSKNIQYF. CDR3 DNA: TGTGCCAGCAGTTTACGGGGGTCCAAAAACATTCAGTACTTC.

The gene calls are TRBV7-6 and TRBJ2-7; D call uncertain. V lost 1 base and J lost 2, with 6 bases in between. The CDR3 is 13 residues long. Germline V lookup: CDR1 SGHVS, CDR2 FNYEAQ. The CDR3 loop reads CASSLDNTYEQYF. As DNA, the CDR3 is TGTGCCAGCAGCTTAGACAATACCTACGAGCAGTACTTC.

This clonotype showed up just once. CDR3 residues: CASSQESGSDYEQYF. Here the CDR3 DNA reads TGTGCCAGCAGCCAAGAGAGTGGGTCTGACTACGAGCAGTACTTC. The V gene is TRBV4-2, the J gene TRBJ2-7, with D uncertain. This CDR3 is 15 amino acids long. V lost 0 bases and J lost 3, with 12 bases in between. Per germline, CDR1 LGHNA and CDR2 YNFKEQ.

The chain employs TRBV24-1 and TRBJ2-1; D gene uncertain. The CDR3 totals 14 residues. Trimming removed 5 bases from V and 2 bases from J, with 9 bases in between. CDR1 KGHDR and CDR2 SFDVKD come from the germline V gene. The CDR3 sequence is CATSAVSPYNEQFF. The DNA for the CDR3 is TGTGCCACCAGTGCTGTGAGCCCCTACAATGAGCAGTTCTTC.

The chain employs TRBV29-1 and TRBJ2-7; 9 positions match TRBD1. This CDR3 has 13 amino acids. V gave up 6 bases and J gave up 6 bases; unmatched junction bases: 9. Germline V lookup: CDR1 SQVTM, CDR2 ANQGSEA. The CDR3 sequence is CSVTHRDRAEQYF. CDR3 DNA: TGCAGCGTCACTCACCGGGACAGGGCCGAGCAGTACTTC.

The gene calls are TRBV27 and TRBJ2-7; a possible D gene is TRBD1 (5 bases). The V end lost 0 bases, the J end lost 5 bases, and 8 bases lay between the germline ends. Per the germline V gene, CDR1 is MNHEY and CDR2 is SMNVEV (reference sequence). The CDR3 length is 13 residues. Here the CDR3 DNA reads TGTGCCAGCAGTTTATCAGGGGCCCACGAGCAGTACTTC. This codes for CASSLSGAHEQYF.

J is TRBJ2-1 and V is TRBV29-1; 8 bases are shared with TRBD1. CDR3 length equals 15 residues. Germline CDR1 and CDR2: SQVTM and ANQGSEA. After removal of 7 bases from V and 2 bases from J, the junction contained 10 bases not matched to a gene. This CDR3 is CSARRTGTPYNEQFF. CDR3 bases: TGCAGCGCCCGTAGGACAGGGACTCCCTACAATGAGCAGTTCTTC.

This clonotype was detected a few times. This rearrangement joins TRBV12-3 or TRBV12-4 to TRBJ2-7, with TRBD1 identical over 7 bases. The ends lost 7 bases at V and 5 bases at J; junction bases unmatched: 11. The CDR3 is 14 residues long. This CDR3 is CASTPTTGRNEQYF. In nucleotides, the CDR3 is TGTGCCAGCACCCCTACGACAGGGCGGAACGAGCAGTACTTC.

V and J are TRBV7-3 and TRBJ2-7, with D possibly matching TRBD2 (5 bases). CDR1 and CDR2 (germline): SGHTA, FQGTGA. V was pared by 5 bases and J by 2 bases, with 16 bases between. The CDR3 length is 15 residues. The CDR3 region is CASSPYPAEAYEQYF. CDR3 sequence (DNA): TGTGCCAGCAGCCCCTACCCCGCGGAGGCCTACGAGCAGTACTTC. The full variable domain, in which reference TRBV7-3 and TRBJ2-7 provide the parts outside the CDR3, is GAGVSQTPSNKVTEKGKYVELRCDPISGHTALYWYRQSLGQGPEFLIYFQGTGAADDSGLPNDRFFAVRPEGSVSTLKIQRTERGDSAVYLCASSPYPAEAYEQYFGPGTRLTVT.

V usage is TRBV29-1 and J usage is TRBJ2-2; D not resolved. CDR1 SQVTM and CDR2 ANQGSEA come from the germline V gene. Deletions cut 7 bases from V and 8 bases from J, with 11 bases between. The CDR3 runs to 11 residues. The DNA of the CDR3 is TGCAGCGGCGAGCGTAGTGGGGAGCTGTTTTTT. It yields the protein CSGERSGELFF.